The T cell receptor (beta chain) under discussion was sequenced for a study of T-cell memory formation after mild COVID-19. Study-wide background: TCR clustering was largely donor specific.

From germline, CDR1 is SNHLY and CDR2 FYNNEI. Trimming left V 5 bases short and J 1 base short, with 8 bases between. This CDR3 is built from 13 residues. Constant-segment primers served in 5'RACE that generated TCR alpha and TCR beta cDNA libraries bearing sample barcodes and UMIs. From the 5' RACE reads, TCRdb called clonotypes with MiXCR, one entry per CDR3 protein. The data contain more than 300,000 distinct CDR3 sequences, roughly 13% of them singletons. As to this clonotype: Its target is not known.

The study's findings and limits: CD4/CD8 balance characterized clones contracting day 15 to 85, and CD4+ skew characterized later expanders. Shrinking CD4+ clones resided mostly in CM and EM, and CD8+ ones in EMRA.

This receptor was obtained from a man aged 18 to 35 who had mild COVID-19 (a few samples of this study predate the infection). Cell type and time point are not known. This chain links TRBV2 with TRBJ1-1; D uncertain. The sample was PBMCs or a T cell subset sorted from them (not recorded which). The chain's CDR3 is CASSILENTEAFF. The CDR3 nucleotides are TGTGCCAGCAGTATACTCGAGAACACTGAAGCTTTCTTT.